This TCR beta chain was sequenced in a study of OX40 agonist ivuxolimab in advanced cancers. Only in-frame clones appear in the TCRdb table, and some are missing; sequencing was by immunoSEQ multiplex PCR. This sample yields some 50,000 clones, of which 88% are seen a single time; 45% to 70% belongs to the top ten. Trimming shortened V by 3 bases and J by 6 bases, and 16 bases separated the two germline ends. Germline V gives CDR1 SGHDT, CDR2 YYEEEE. CDR3 length: 14 residues. The source of this sequence is an adult with an advanced solid tumor such as melanoma, head and neck, liver or kidney cancer. Sequencing was performed on CD4+ or CD8+ T cells sorted from blood, taken in a trial of the OX40 agonist ivuxolimab. J is TRBJ2-7 and V is TRBV5-6; the D gene could be TRBD1 or TRBD2 (5 bases each). CDR3 coding DNA: TGTGCCAGCAGCTCCGGGACGGACCGTCGCGAGCAGTACTTC. Its protein is CASSSGTDRREQYF.